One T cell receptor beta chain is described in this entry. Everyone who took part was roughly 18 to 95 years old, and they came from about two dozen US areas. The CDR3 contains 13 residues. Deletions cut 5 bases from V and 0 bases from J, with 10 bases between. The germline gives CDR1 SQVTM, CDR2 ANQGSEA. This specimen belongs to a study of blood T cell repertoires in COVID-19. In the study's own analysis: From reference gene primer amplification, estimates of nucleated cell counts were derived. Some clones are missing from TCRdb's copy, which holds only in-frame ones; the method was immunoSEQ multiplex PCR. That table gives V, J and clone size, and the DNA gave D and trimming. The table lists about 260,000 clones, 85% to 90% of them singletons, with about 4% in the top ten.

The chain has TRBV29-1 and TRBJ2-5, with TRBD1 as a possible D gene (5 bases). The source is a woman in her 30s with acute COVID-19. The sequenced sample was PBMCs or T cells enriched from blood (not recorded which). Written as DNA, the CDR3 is TGCAGCGTTTCGACAGAGTACCAAGAGACCCAGTACTTC. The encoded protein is CSVSTEYQETQYF.